Below, 8 T cell receptor beta chains from the same sample are listed, as sequenced in a study of control samples from healthy donors and cancer patients. Sequencing used immunoSEQ multiplex PCR; TCRdb keeps in-frame clones, though not all of them. The sample consists of about 140,000 clones, about 90% of them appearing once. Sequenced material: blood. The receptors here all came from a man younger than 35 in good health.

This clone is a singleton in its sample. This sequence joins TRBV25-1 and TRBJ2-7; no definite D call. This CDR3 is 13 amino acids long. Looked up from germline, CDR1 is MGHDK and CDR2 is SYGVNS. Deletions cut 2 bases from V and 7 bases from J, with 12 bases between. CDR3 residues: CASSEGNRQEQYF. In nucleotides, the CDR3 is TGTGCCAGCAGTGAAGGGAATAGGCAAGAGCAGTACTTC.

The chain has TRBV2 and TRBJ2-4; D unclear. The CDR3 has 10 amino acids. Trimming cost V 9 bases and J 4 bases, with 4 bases left between them. Per the germline V gene, CDR1 is SNHLY and CDR2 is FYNNEI. The CDR3 spells CASEKNIQYF. The DNA of the CDR3 is TGTGCCAGTGAGAAAAACATTCAGTACTTC.

The sample holds one count of this clone. The chain carries TRBV6-5 and TRBJ2-5, with 8 bases identical to TRBD2. There are 14 residues in the CDR3. The germline V gene has CDR1 MNHEY and CDR2 SVGAGI. The ends lost 7 bases at V and 2 bases at J; junction bases unmatched: 6. CDR3 sequence (DNA): TGTGCCAGCAAAAGAGCGGGGGTACAAGAGACCCAGTACTTC. Translation gives CASKRAGVQETQYF.

The rearrangement uses TRBV19 and TRBJ2-3; 11 bases are shared with TRBD1. Germline-derived CDR1 and CDR2 are LNHDA and SQIVND (reference sequence). V shed 5 bases, J shed 4 bases, and the junction held 8 bases outside the gene matches. CDR3 length: 16 residues. The CDR3 DNA follows: TGTGCCAGTAGTTCCGGGACAGGGGGTGTCGCAGATACGCAGTATTTT. Its translation: CASSSGTGGVADTQYF.

This clone was observed once. The chain has TRBV6-5 and TRBJ2-7; D perhaps matches TRBD2 (6 bases). The CDR3 has 14 amino acids. Germline loops: CDR1 MNHEY, CDR2 SVGAGI. V gave up 4 bases and J gave up 7 bases, with 17 bases separating them. The CDR3 DNA reads as TGTGCCAGCAGTTCCCCGGGTTCCGGGGGAGAGCAGTACTTC. Translating gives CASSSPGSGGEQYF.

The table lists this clone with a count of one. The chain joins TRBV19 to TRBJ1-5; D unclear. The V gene lost 2 bases and the J gene lost 2 bases, with 10 bases spanning the gap. The CDR3 contains 15 residues. Germline CDR1 LNHDA, CDR2 SQIVND (reference sequence). CDR3 coding DNA: TGTGCCAGTAGTATAACCGGGAGACGCAATCAGCCCCAGCATTTT. This codes for CASSITGRRNQPQHF.

The J gene is TRBJ2-5, the V gene TRBV7-6; D is ambiguous. The V gene's germline CDR1 is SGHVS and CDR2 FNYEAQ. The CDR3 has 14 residues. Trimming cost V 0 bases and J 4 bases, with 9 bases left between them. CDR3 nucleotides: TGTGCCAGCAGCTTAGCGCTGGGGTTAGAGACCCAGTACTTC. This gives the protein CASSLALGLETQYF.

This clone came up a few times. The V and J genes are TRBV29-1 and TRBJ1-2, with D unclear. The CDR3 is 13 residues long. V lost 5 bases to trimming and J lost 0 bases, with 10 bases between them. CDR1 is SQVTM, CDR2 ANQGSEA, per germline. For the CDR3, the DNA is TGCAGCGTTCCGGAGGGCGCTAACTATGGCTACACCTTC. Encoded protein: CSVPEGANYGYTF.